The TCR beta chain described here comes from a study of beta chain features in type 1 diabetes. Study-wide results and caveats: Shorter TCRB CDR3s, moderately but significantly so, marked every one of the four CD4+ subsets in Type 1 diabetes patients.

Comment on this clone: Its specificity is unknown.

Expressed TCRB transcripts were sequenced because the isolated RNA had all been reverse transcribed beforehand. The table came from immunoSEQ multiplex PCR; TCRdb's copy has only in-frame clones and leaves some out. The data hold about 15,000 clones, with roughly 69% observed a single time. Germline-derived CDR1 and CDR2 are MGHRA and YSYEKL. This CDR3 spans 14 amino acids. V was cut by 3 bases and J by 4 bases, with 12 bases left in between. The J gene is TRBJ2-5, the V gene TRBV4-1; D is possibly TRBD1 (6 bases). This clonotype was obtained from a man between 25 and 39 years old with type 1 diabetes. Sequenced input: Tregs from blood. DNA for the CDR3: TGCGCCAGCAGCCAGACCGGGACACCAGAGACCCAGTACTTC. Translation gives CASSQTGTPETQYF.